These T cell receptor beta chains were read from a single sample in a study of blood T cell repertoires in COVID-19. Only in-frame clones appear in the TCRdb table, and some are missing; sequencing was by immunoSEQ multiplex PCR. The sample contains almost 95,000 clones, 87% of which appear only once. Material for sequencing was peripheral blood. The receptors derive from a woman aged 55-70 years with COVID-19, enrolled during active disease. CDR3s include the opening cysteine and the closing phenylalanine or tryptophan. A D gene is named only where the DNA matches it firmly.

d_call v_call cdr3_aa
TRBD2 TRBV10-3 CAVGLAGGGSEQFF
NA TRBV7-9 CASSLVDGSGTFF
TRBD2 TRBV9 CASSVAAGVSYNEQFF
TRBD1 TRBV7-2 CASSLVQGATIGNTIYF
TRBD1 TRBV7-2 CASSPTGGGEAFF
NA TRBV27 CASSSRTTQETQYF
NA TRBV7-2 CASSLGFDSYNEQFF
NA TRBV2 CASGRVMNTEAFF
NA TRBV28 CASSRNDGRGSPLHF
NA TRBV5-1 CASSLAGISTDTQYF
TRBD1 TRBV2 CASRIRQGNYEQYF
NA TRBV6-2/TRBV6-3 CASSYSGLRLNTEAFF
NA TRBV3-1/TRBV3-2 CASSQGGSYNSPLHF
NA TRBV7-9 CASSSRPVRGDPEAFF
NA TRBV4-2 CASSQDWGDYGYTF
TRBD1 TRBV5-6 CASSLAGTGGNQPQHF
NA TRBV7-2 CASRGTRHSPLHF
NA TRBV10-3 CAISVSANSGANVLTF
NA TRBV6-6 CASIPFFLGARNTIYF
NA TRBV6-5 CASSYEGVSPLHF